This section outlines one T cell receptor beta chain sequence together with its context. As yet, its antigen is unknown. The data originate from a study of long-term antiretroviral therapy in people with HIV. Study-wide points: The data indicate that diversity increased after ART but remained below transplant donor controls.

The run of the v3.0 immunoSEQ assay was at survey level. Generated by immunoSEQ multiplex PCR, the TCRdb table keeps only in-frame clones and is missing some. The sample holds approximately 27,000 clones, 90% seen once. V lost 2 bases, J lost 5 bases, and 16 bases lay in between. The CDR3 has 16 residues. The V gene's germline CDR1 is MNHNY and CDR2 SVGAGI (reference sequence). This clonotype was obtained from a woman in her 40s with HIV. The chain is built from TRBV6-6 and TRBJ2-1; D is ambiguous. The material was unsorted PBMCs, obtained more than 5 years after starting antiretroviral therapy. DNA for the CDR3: TGTGCCAGCAGTTACCCCTTCGGGCGTCCGAACAATGAGCAGTTCTTC. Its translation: CASSYPFGRPNNEQFF.